This T cell receptor beta chain emerged from a study of shared clonotypes between healthy human individuals. Looked up from germline, CDR1 is MNHEY and CDR2 is SVGAGI. CDR3 length equals 14 residues. V lost 6 bases and J 2 bases, leaving 12 bases between the germline ends. Sequencing used immunoSEQ multiplex PCR; TCRdb keeps in-frame clones, though not all of them. The sample consists of some 2,100,000 clones, nearly 97% of them appearing once. The gene calls are TRBV6-5 and TRBJ2-3; tentatively, D is TRBD2 (5 bases). This sequence originates from a man younger than 30 in good health. Sequenced material: naive CD4+ T cells sorted from blood. The subset denotes: CD45RA+ positively selected. The CDR3 DNA reads TGTGCCAGCAGACCCGAGGGCCCCACAGATACGCAGTATTTT. This gives the protein CASRPEGPTDTQYF.